These T cell receptor beta chains were read from a single sample in a study of HIV-infected children after antiretroviral therapy interruption. TCRdb analysed the 3' RACE reads with MiXCR anew, one entry per CDR3 protein. The data hold approximately 89,000 distinct CDR3 sequences, with under 8% observed a single time. Sequencing was performed on CD45RA+ CD4+ T cells from PBMCs, pooled from several time points, taken from a donor given antiretroviral therapy, either interrupted or continuous. The receptors originated from a pool of human donors with HIV. The CDR3 runs from the conserved cysteine through the conserved F or W. D genes are given only for firm matches. Rows give clone size only sometimes, using once, few, many, or a class for an expanded clone.

V gene: TRBV12-3/TRBV12-4; J gene: TRBJ2-5; D gene: TRBD2; clone size: many; CDR3 DNA: TGTGCCAGCAGTCGCAGACTAGCAGGAGGAATAGAGACCCAGTACTTC; CDR3 protein: CASSRRLAGGIETQYF
V gene: TRBV20-1; J gene: TRBJ2-5; D gene: NA; clone size: many; CDR3 DNA: TGCAGTGCTTTCCGAGGAGGGAGCGACGACCAAGAGACCCAGTACTTC; CDR3 protein: CSAFRGGSDDQETQYF
V gene: TRBV7-6; J gene: TRBJ2-5; D gene: NA; clone size: many; CDR3 DNA: TGTGCCAGCAGCTTGGGTCACGAGACCCAGTACTTC; CDR3 protein: CASSLGHETQYF
V gene: TRBV7-2; J gene: TRBJ1-1; D gene: NA; clone size: many; CDR3 DNA: TGTGCCAGCAGCCTTGGACACGTCAACACTGAAGCTTTCTTT; CDR3 protein: CASSLGHVNTEAFF
V gene: TRBV7-9; J gene: TRBJ2-3; D gene: TRBD2; clone size: many; CDR3 DNA: TGTGCCAGCAGCTTATTCCGTCTAGCGGGACCAAAAGGCATAGATACGCAGTATTTT; CDR3 protein: CASSLFRLAGPKGIDTQYF
V gene: TRBV10-1; J gene: TRBJ2-3; D gene: NA; clone size: NA; CDR3 DNA: TGCGCCAGCAGTGACGAGGGGCCTGGGGTCACAGATACGCAGTATTTT; CDR3 protein: CASSDEGPGVTDTQYF
V gene: TRBV2; J gene: TRBJ1-5; D gene: NA; clone size: medium-sized; CDR3 DNA: TGTGCCAGCAGTGATGAGCACAGCTCATATAGCAATCAGCCCCAGCATTTT; CDR3 protein: CASSDEHSSYSNQPQHF
V gene: TRBV5-4; J gene: TRBJ1-1; D gene: TRBD1; clone size: NA; CDR3 DNA: TGTGCCAGCAGCACGAGGACAGGTGAAGCTTTCTTT; CDR3 protein: CASSTRTGEAFF
V gene: TRBV7-2; J gene: TRBJ1-5; D gene: NA; clone size: many; CDR3 DNA: TGTGCCAGCAGCTTCTTGTCAGACTATAGCAATCAGCCCCAGCATTTT; CDR3 protein: CASSFLSDYSNQPQHF
V gene: TRBV6-1; J gene: TRBJ2-3; D gene: TRBD2; clone size: many; CDR3 DNA: TGTGCCAGCGGAGCGGGGGCCGTCACAGATACGCAGTATTTT; CDR3 protein: CASGAGAVTDTQYF
V gene: TRBV11-2; J gene: TRBJ2-7; D gene: NA; clone size: many; CDR3 DNA: TGTGCCAGCAGCTTAAGGGAATGGTTGTCCTACGAGCAGTACTTC; CDR3 protein: CASSLREWLSYEQYF
V gene: TRBV12-5; J gene: TRBJ2-5; D gene: NA; clone size: few; CDR3 DNA: TGTGCTAGTGGTTTGCCAGACCCGACAGTCCAAGAGACCCAGTACTTC; CDR3 protein: CASGLPDPTVQETQYF
V gene: TRBV19; J gene: TRBJ1-3; D gene: NA; clone size: many; CDR3 DNA: TGTGCCAGCCTCCGAGGGGACTACGGAAACACCATATATTTT; CDR3 protein: CASLRGDYGNTIYF
V gene: TRBV12-3/TRBV12-4; J gene: TRBJ1-2; D gene: NA; clone size: few; CDR3 DNA: TGTGCCAGCAGCCTCCCCTTGCGTGGCTACACCTTC; CDR3 protein: CASSLPLRGYTF
V gene: TRBV12-3/TRBV12-4; J gene: TRBJ2-5; D gene: TRBD1; clone size: NA; CDR3 DNA: TGTGCCAGCACCACAATAGACAGGGCTCAGTACTTC; CDR3 protein: CASTTIDRAQYF
V gene: TRBV2; J gene: TRBJ2-7; D gene: NA; clone size: many; CDR3 DNA: TGTGCCAGCAGTGAACTGAAAGGGGGTGCCTACGAGCAGTACTTC; CDR3 protein: CASSELKGGAYEQYF
V gene: TRBV2; J gene: TRBJ1-3; D gene: NA; clone size: NA; CDR3 DNA: TGTGCCAGCAAGGAATACACCAGCTCTGGAAACACCATATATTTT; CDR3 protein: CASKEYTSSGNTIYF
V gene: TRBV6-2/TRBV6-3; J gene: TRBJ2-1; D gene: NA; clone size: many; CDR3 DNA: TGTGCCAGCAGTTACAGACAGGTTAGGAATGAGCAGTTCTTC; CDR3 protein: CASSYRQVRNEQFF
V gene: TRBV20-1; J gene: TRBJ2-1; D gene: TRBD2; clone size: many; CDR3 DNA: TGCAGTGCTAGAGACCCTAGCGGGGACGATGATGAGCAGTTCTTC; CDR3 protein: CSARDPSGDDDEQFF
V gene: TRBV5-1; J gene: TRBJ2-7; D gene: NA; clone size: few; CDR3 DNA: TGCGCCAGCAGCTTGGGAGGGGCGGACTCCTACGAGCAGTACTTC; CDR3 protein: CASSLGGADSYEQYF
V gene: TRBV7-2; J gene: TRBJ2-3; D gene: TRBD1; clone size: NA; CDR3 DNA: TGTGCCAGCAGCTTAAGAGGGGGCTCCACAGATACGCAGTATTTT; CDR3 protein: CASSLRGGSTDTQYF
V gene: TRBV6-1; J gene: TRBJ1-5; D gene: TRBD1; clone size: many; CDR3 DNA: TGTGCCAGCAGGAGGGACAGTGATAGCAATCAGCCCCAGCATTTT; CDR3 protein: CASRRDSDSNQPQHF
V gene: TRBV2; J gene: TRBJ2-1; D gene: NA; clone size: many; CDR3 DNA: TGTGCCAGCAGTGCGGCGACAGGCGCCTACAATGAGCAGTTCTTC; CDR3 protein: CASSAATGAYNEQFF
V gene: TRBV5-4; J gene: TRBJ2-5; D gene: NA; clone size: many; CDR3 DNA: TGTGCCAGCAGCCTTGTCGGGCCAGAGACCCAGTACTTC; CDR3 protein: CASSLVGPETQYF
V gene: TRBV3-1; J gene: TRBJ1-5; D gene: NA; clone size: many; CDR3 DNA: TGTGCCAGCAGCCCCACGACACGGCAGCCCCAGCATTTT; CDR3 protein: CASSPTTRQPQHF
V gene: TRBV6-6; J gene: TRBJ2-3; D gene: NA; clone size: many; CDR3 DNA: TGTGCCAGCAGTTACCCCCGCGGGAATACGCAGTATTTT; CDR3 protein: CASSYPRGNTQYF
V gene: TRBV7-2; J gene: TRBJ2-1; D gene: NA; clone size: few; CDR3 DNA: TGTGCCAGCCTCCCTGAGAGGGGGGGAAACAATGAGCAGTTCTTC; CDR3 protein: CASLPERGGNNEQFF
V gene: TRBV7-6; J gene: TRBJ2-5; D gene: NA; clone size: many; CDR3 DNA: TGTGCCAGCGGAAAGGGCCCGGGGAAAGAGACCCAGTACTTC; CDR3 protein: CASGKGPGKETQYF
V gene: TRBV20-1; J gene: TRBJ2-5; D gene: TRBD2; clone size: many; CDR3 DNA: TGCAGTGCTAGGCTAGCGGGAGTCCAAGAGACCCAGTACTTC; CDR3 protein: CSARLAGVQETQYF
V gene: TRBV4-1; J gene: TRBJ2-1; D gene: NA; clone size: many; CDR3 DNA: TGCGCCAGCAGCCAAGTTAACAGGGATTACAATGAGCAGTTCTTC; CDR3 protein: CASSQVNRDYNEQFF
V gene: TRBV5-6; J gene: TRBJ2-5; D gene: NA; clone size: many; CDR3 DNA: TGTGCCAGCACCATCATCGAGCGTCGGGAGACCCAGTACTTC; CDR3 protein: CASTIIERRETQYF
V gene: TRBV30; J gene: TRBJ1-2; D gene: TRBD1; clone size: NA; CDR3 DNA: TGTGCCTGGAGCGCGGCAGGGGGCTGGGGCTATGGCTACACCTTC; CDR3 protein: CAWSAAGGWGYGYTF
V gene: TRBV4-2; J gene: TRBJ1-1; D gene: NA; clone size: many; CDR3 DNA: TGTGCCAGCAGCCGGCGCCGGGACACGAACACTGAAGCTTTCTTT; CDR3 protein: CASSRRRDTNTEAFF
V gene: TRBV18; J gene: TRBJ2-4; D gene: TRBD1; clone size: many; CDR3 DNA: TGTGCCAGCTCACCAACAGGACAGGGGAACATTCAGTACTTC; CDR3 protein: CASSPTGQGNIQYF
V gene: TRBV7-3; J gene: TRBJ2-1; D gene: TRBD1; clone size: NA; CDR3 DNA: TGTGCCAGCAGCTCTGGGACAGGGGGCAGTGAGCAGTTCTTC; CDR3 protein: CASSSGTGGSEQFF
V gene: TRBV6-5; J gene: TRBJ1-5; D gene: NA; clone size: many; CDR3 DNA: TGTGCCAGCAGCTCGAACGTCAATCAGCCCCAGCATTTT; CDR3 protein: CASSSNVNQPQHF
V gene: TRBV2; J gene: TRBJ2-1; D gene: TRBD1; clone size: many; CDR3 DNA: TGTGCCAGCAGCCCTGACAGGGGTCTAGGAGGGCAGTTCTTC; CDR3 protein: CASSPDRGLGGQFF
V gene: TRBV3-1; J gene: TRBJ1-6; D gene: TRBD1; clone size: many; CDR3 DNA: TGTGCCAGCAGCCGCCGGACAGGGGATTCACCCCTCCACTTT; CDR3 protein: CASSRRTGDSPLHF
V gene: TRBV2; J gene: TRBJ2-1; D gene: TRBD2; clone size: many; CDR3 DNA: TGTGCCAGGGGAGCCGGGACTAGCACCCCCCATGAGCAGTTCTTC; CDR3 protein: CARGAGTSTPHEQFF
V gene: TRBV5-1; J gene: TRBJ2-5; D gene: NA; clone size: NA; CDR3 DNA: TGCGCCAGCAGCTCCATTTCGGGGGTACAAGAGACCCAGTACTTC; CDR3 protein: CASSSISGVQETQYF